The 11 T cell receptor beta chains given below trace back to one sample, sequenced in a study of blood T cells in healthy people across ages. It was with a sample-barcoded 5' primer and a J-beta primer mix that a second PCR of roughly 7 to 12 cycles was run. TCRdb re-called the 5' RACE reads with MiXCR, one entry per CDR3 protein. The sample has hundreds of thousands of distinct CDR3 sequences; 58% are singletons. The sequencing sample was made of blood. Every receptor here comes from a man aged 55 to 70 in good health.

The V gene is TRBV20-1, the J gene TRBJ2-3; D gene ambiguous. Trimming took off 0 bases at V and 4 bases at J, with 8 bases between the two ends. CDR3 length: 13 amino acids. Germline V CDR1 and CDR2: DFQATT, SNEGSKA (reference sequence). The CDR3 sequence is CSARDFGPDTQYF. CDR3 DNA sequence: TGCAGTGCTAGAGACTTTGGCCCAGATACGCAGTATTTT.

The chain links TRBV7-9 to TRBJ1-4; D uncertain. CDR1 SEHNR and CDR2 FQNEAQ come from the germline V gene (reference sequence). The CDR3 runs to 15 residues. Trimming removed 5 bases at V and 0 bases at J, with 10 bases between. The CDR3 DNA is TGTGCCAGCAGCGGATACACCGCAACTAATGAAAAACTGTTTTTT. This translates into CASSGYTATNEKLFF.

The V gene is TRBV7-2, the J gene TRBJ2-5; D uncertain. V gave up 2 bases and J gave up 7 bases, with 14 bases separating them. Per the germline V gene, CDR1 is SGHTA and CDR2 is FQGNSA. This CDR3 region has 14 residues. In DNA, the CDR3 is TGTGCCAGCAGCTTACTAGGCCCTACTGGGACCCAGTACTTC. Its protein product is CASSLLGPTGTQYF.

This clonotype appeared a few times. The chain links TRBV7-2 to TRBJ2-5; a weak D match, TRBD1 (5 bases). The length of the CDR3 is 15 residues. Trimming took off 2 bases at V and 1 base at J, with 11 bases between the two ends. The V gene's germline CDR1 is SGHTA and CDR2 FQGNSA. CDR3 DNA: TGTGCCAGCAGCTTATTCTCACAGGCCCAAGAGACCCAGTACTTC. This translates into CASSLFSQAQETQYF.

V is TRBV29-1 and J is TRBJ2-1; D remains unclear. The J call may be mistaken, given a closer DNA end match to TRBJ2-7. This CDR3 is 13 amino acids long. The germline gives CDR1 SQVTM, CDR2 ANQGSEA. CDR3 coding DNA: TGCAGCGCTCGAGCTTCGGCCGGCTCGGAGCAGTACTTC. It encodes CSARASAGSEQYF.

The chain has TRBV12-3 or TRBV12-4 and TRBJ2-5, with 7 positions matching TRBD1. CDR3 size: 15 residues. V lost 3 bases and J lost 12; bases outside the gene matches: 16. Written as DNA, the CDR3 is TGTGCCAGCAGTTTGGGCTCGGGACAGCGAGAGGGGGAGTACTTC. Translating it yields CASSLGSGQREGEYF.

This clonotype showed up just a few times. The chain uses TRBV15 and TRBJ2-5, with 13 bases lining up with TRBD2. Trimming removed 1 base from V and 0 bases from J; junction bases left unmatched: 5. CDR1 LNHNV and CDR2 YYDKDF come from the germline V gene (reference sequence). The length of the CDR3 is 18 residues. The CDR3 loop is CATSRGATSGGYQETQYF. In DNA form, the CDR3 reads TGTGCCACCAGCAGAGGAGCGACTAGCGGGGGGTACCAAGAGACCCAGTACTTC.

The chain's CDR3 is CASSFSGDTGELFF. CDR3 DNA sequence: TGTGCCAGCAGCTTTTCCGGAGACACCGGGGAGCTGTTTTTT. V and J are TRBV7-9 and TRBJ2-2; unclear D gene. The CDR3 contains 14 residues. V was clipped by 3 bases and J by 3 bases, with 8 bases between them. From germline, CDR1 is SEHNR and CDR2 FQNEAQ (reference sequence).

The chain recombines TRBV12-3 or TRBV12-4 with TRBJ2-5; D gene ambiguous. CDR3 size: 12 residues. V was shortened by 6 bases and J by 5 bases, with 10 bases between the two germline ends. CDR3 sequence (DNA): TGTGCCAGCAGCCGAGCCTGGGAGACCCAGTACTTC. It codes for CASSRAWETQYF.

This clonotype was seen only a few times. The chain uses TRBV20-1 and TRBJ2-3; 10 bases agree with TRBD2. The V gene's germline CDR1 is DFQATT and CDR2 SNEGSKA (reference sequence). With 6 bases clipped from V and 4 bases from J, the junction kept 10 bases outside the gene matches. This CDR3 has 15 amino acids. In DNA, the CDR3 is TGCAGTGCCCAGCGGGGGGGCTGGTCGGCAGATACGCAGTATTTT. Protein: CSAQRGGWSADTQYF.

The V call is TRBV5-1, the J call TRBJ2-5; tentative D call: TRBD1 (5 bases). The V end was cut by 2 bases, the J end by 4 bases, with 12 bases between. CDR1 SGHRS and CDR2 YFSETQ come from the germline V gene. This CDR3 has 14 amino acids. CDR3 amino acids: CASSFGRVVETQYF. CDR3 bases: TGCGCCAGCAGCTTTGGCAGGGTGGTAGAGACCCAGTACTTC.